This TCR beta chain was found in a study of T cell repertoires in cytomegalovirus infection. This CDR3 spans 13 amino acids. In germline, CDR1 is DFQATT, CDR2 SNEGSKA (reference sequence). About this clonotype itself: Its specificity is not known.

Via MiXCR, TCRdb re-called the reads, giving one row per CDR3 protein. The data contain approximately 390,000 distinct CDR3 sequences, 34% of them singletons. Sequences were derived from cultured PBMCs, sampled from culture after CMV antigen stimulation. The chain combines TRBV20-1 with TRBJ1-2; D possibly corresponds to TRBD1 (5 bases). The source is a human donor in good health (CMV status not recorded). Some clones in this sample may be carry-over from other donors' samples. CDR3 DNA sequence: TGCAGAAGCATCGACGACAGCTCCTATGGCTACACCTTC. Protein product: CRSIDDSSYGYTF.